Reported below is one TCR beta chain. Its target is not known. The data are from a study of cytomegalovirus exposure and HLA in healthy donors. Study-level results: According to a later analysis, donors in an Asian-associated ancestry cluster reportedly had fewer N-insertions than the 666-donor mean. As a later analysis showed, several of the most significant clusters appeared to be linked to common viral pathogens. Testing in vitro showed a few CMV-associated chains specific for CMV antigens.

Primers included in the PCR were 60 Vbeta and 13 Jbeta primers. In the source study's methods: In a later analysis, 70 million to 80 million unique TCR beta chains included roughly 11 million shared by two or more donors. Only in-frame clones appear in the TCRdb table, and some are missing; sequencing was by immunoSEQ multiplex PCR. V and J calls and clone size are as listed in that table; D and trimming were resolved from the DNA. This sample has approximately 110,000 clones, with roughly 74% found just once. Trimming cost V 3 bases and J 3 bases; bases outside gene matches: 11. CDR3 length equals 19 residues. The germline V gene encodes CDR1 MNHEY and CDR2 SMNVEV (reference sequence).

Material for sequencing was PBMCs. The TCR was taken from a woman between 45 and 60 years old in good health and CMV-seropositive. This chain uses TRBV27 with TRBJ2-7; 16 bases map to TRBD2. CDR3 sequence reads: CASSLEGLAGGPFLYEQYF. The CDR3 DNA follows: TGTGCCAGCAGTTTGGAGGGACTAGCGGGGGGGCCGTTTCTCTACGAGCAGTACTTC.